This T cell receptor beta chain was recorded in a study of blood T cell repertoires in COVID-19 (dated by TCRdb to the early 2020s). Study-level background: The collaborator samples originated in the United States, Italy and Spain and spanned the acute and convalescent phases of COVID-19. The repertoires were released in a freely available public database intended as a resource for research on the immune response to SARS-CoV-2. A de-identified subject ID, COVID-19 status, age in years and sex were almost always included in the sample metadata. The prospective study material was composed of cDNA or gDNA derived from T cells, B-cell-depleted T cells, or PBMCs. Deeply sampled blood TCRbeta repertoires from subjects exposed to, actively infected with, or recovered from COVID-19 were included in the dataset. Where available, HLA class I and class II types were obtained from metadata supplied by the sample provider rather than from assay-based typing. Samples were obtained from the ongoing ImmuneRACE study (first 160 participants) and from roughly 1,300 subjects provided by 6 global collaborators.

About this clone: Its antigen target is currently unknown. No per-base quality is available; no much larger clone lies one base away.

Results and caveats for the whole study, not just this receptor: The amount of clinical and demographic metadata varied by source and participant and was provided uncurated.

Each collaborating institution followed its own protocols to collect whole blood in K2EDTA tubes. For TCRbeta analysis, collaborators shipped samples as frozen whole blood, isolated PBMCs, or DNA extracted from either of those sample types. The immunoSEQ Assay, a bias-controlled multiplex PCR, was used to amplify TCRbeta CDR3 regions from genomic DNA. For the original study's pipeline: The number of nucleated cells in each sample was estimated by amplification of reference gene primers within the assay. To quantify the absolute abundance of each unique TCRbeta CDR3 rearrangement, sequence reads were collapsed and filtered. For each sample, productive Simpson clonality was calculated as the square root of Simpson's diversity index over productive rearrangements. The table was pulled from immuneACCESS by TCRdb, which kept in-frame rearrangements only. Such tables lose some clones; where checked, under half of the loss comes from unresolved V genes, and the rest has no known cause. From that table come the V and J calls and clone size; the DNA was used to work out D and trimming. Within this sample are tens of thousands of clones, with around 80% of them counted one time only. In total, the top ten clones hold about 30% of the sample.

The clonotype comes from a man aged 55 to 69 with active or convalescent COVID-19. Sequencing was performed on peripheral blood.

The DNA sequence is as follows: TGTGCCAGCAGCCCACTAGCGGGGGGCACAGATACGCAGTATTTT. It translates to CASSPLAGGTDTQYF. Recombination joined TRBV7-3 with TRBJ2-3; 11 bases in the middle match TRBD2. As encoded in the germline V gene, CDR1 is SGHTA while CDR2 is FQGTGA. The cysteine opens and the phenylalanine closes a CDR3 of 15 amino acids. Of the read, only the CDR3 DNA is kept; its 45 bases are in frame from base 1. Trimmed from V: 5 bases; trimmed from J: 1 base; junction bases lacking a gene match: 2.